The 5 T cell receptor beta chains given below trace back to one sample, sequenced in a study of molecular identifiers for immune sequencing clone quantification. From the PCR reads, TCRdb called clonotypes with MiXCR, one entry per CDR3 protein. The data hold roughly 50,000 distinct CDR3 sequences, with just over 35% observed a single time. Sequencing input: naive CD8+ T cells from blood, with Jurkat cell RNA spiked in. Subset reported: FACS-sorted CD8+CD4-CCR7+CD45RA+ naive T cells. Receptors were obtained from a human donor in good health. Some libraries in this study had Jurkat cell RNA spiked in.

Remarks on this clonotype: An end of the junction does not agree with germline; a read error may underlie this. The chain has TRBV5-4 and TRBJ2-1; D is undetermined. Germline V gene data show CDR1 as SGHNT and CDR2 as YYREEE (reference sequence). The CDR3 is 17 amino acids. The CDR3 is CASSLAAGPYSPNEQLF. The CDR3 DNA sequence: TGTGCCAGCAGCTTGGCAGCAGGTCCTTACTCTCCCAATGAGCAGCTCTTC. The full variable domain, rest sourced from reference TRBV5-4 and TRBJ2-1, is ETGVTQSPTHLIKTRGQQVTLRCSSQSGHNTVSWYQQALGQGPQFIFQYYREEENGRGNFPPRFSGLQFPNYSSELNVNALELDDSALYLCASSLAAGPYSPNEQLFGPGTRLTVL.

Many counts were recorded for this clonotype. The chain has TRBV28 and TRBJ2-3, with D unresolved. Germline lookup yields CDR1 MDHEN and CDR2 SYDVKM. The length of the CDR3 is 14 residues. Trimming took 5 bases from V and 4 from J, leaving 13 bases between them. CDR3 sequence: CASSTTRKADTQYF. In DNA, the CDR3 is TGTGCCAGCAGTACTACAAGGAAAGCAGATACGCAGTATTTT.

This clonotype has a handful of counts. The genes are TRBV20-1 and TRBJ2-7; D gene ambiguous. V lost 5 bases to trimming and J lost 0 bases, with 11 bases between them. This CDR3 spans 13 amino acids. The germline V gene has CDR1 DFQATT and CDR2 SNEGSKA (reference sequence). CDR3 nucleotides: TGCAGTGCTTTGCCCGGCTTCTCCTACGAGCAGTACTTC. It yields the protein CSALPGFSYEQYF.

There are a few counts of this clonotype. The chain carries TRBV20-1 and TRBJ2-3, with 10 bases that match TRBD2. The length of the CDR3 is 16 residues. The V and J ends lost 1 base and 1 base, in that order; junction bases with no gene match: 5. From germline, CDR1 is DFQATT and CDR2 SNEGSKA (reference sequence). For the CDR3, the DNA is TGCAGTGCTAGAGTAATAGCGGGAGGAGGCACAGATACGCAGTATTTT. It translates to CSARVIAGGGTDTQYF.

In its sample, this clonotype was seen a few times. The CDR3 loop reads CASIHARGYQETQYF. The CDR3 DNA reads as TGTGCCAGCATACACGCGAGGGGGTACCAAGAGACCCAGTACTTC. V is TRBV7-9 and J is TRBJ2-5; tentatively, D is TRBD1 (6 bases). This CDR3 has 15 residues. The germline V and J ends were trimmed by 7 bases and 0 bases, with 15 bases remaining between them. CDR1 is SEHNR and CDR2 is FQNEAQ in the germline V gene (reference sequence). The variable domain in full, completed from reference TRBV7-9 and TRBJ2-5, reads DTGVSQNPRHKITKRGQNVTFRCDPISEHNRLYWYRQTLGQGPEFLTYFQNEAQLEKSRLLSDRFSAERPKGSFSTLEIQRTEQGDSAMYLCASIHARGYQETQYFGPGTRLLVL.